Below are 22 T cell receptor beta chains sequenced from a single sample in a study of cytomegalovirus exposure and HLA in healthy donors. The primer mix had 60 Vbeta and 13 Jbeta primers. TCRdb's table, derived via immunoSEQ multiplex PCR, lists solely in-frame clones and lacks some. Of 55,000 to 80,000 clones in the sample, roughly 82% were seen once. The sample consisted of PBMCs. Source of these receptors: a man aged 65-85 years in good health and CMV-seronegative.

In its sample, this clone was seen once. J is TRBJ1-1 and V is TRBV7-2; 8 positions match TRBD1. Germline V gene lookup returns CDR1 SGHTA and CDR2 FQGNSA. The CDR3 runs 18 residues. The V segment lost 2 bases and the J segment 4 bases; nucleotides outside the gene matches: 15. The CDR3 bases are TGTGCCAGCAGCTTAAATCCCCAGACAGGGGCCAGATCCACTGAAGCTTTCTTT. Residues: CASSLNPQTGARSTEAFF.

This chain uses TRBV27 with TRBJ1-6; possibly TRBD1 for D (6 bases). CDR1 is MNHEY, CDR2 SMNVEV, per germline (reference sequence). V lost 7 bases, J lost 0 bases, and 16 bases lay in between. There are 17 residues in the CDR3. CDR3 nucleotides: TGTGCCAGCACTCCGACAGGCGCCAGCTCCTATAATTCACCCCTCCACTTT. Protein sequence: CASTPTGASSYNSPLHF.

V and J are TRBV7-2 and TRBJ2-7; 9 bases line up with TRBD1. Trimming removed 1 base from V and 3 bases from J; junction bases left unmatched: 10. Germline V lookup: CDR1 SGHTA, CDR2 FQGNSA. This CDR3 contains 17 residues. CDR3 nucleotide sequence: TGTGCCAGCAGCTTAGACCCCGGGACAGGGACGAACTACGAGCAGTACTTC. This encodes CASSLDPGTGTNYEQYF.

The chain has TRBV9 and TRBJ2-1; 15 bases map to TRBD2. The CDR3 runs 23 residues. V shed 4 bases, J shed 6 bases, and the junction held 26 bases outside the gene matches. Germline lookup yields CDR1 SGDLS and CDR2 YYNGEE. The CDR3 coding sequence is TGTGCCAGCAGCTTCAATAGGGGCAGTCCGGGACTAGCGGGAGGTTCGGGTGCCAATGAGCAGTTCTTC. This encodes CASSFNRGSPGLAGGSGANEQFF.

This clone occurred once. This chain connects TRBV12-2 to TRBJ2-7; TRBD2, the D gene given by the table, was not confirmed from the DNA. TRBV12-2 is a documented pseudogene. The CDR3 runs 21 residues. The CDR3, as DNA: TGTGCAAGTCGCTCCAATCGGGGGGGGACTAGCGGGAGAAAATCTGCCTACGAGCAGTACTTC. It is translated as CASRSNRGGTSGRKSAYEQYF.

V gene TRBV18 combines with J gene TRBJ2-7, with TRBD2 identical over 12 bases. After removal of 6 bases from V and 1 base from J, the junction contained 7 bases not matched to a gene. This CDR3 is 16 amino acids long. CDR1 is KGHSH and CDR2 is LQKENI in the germline V gene. CDR3 nucleotide sequence: TGTGCCAGCTCGCTCTCGACTAGCGGGGGATCCTACGAGCAGTACTTC. This encodes CASSLSTSGGSYEQYF.

The rearrangement links TRBV6-5 to TRBJ1-2; D possibly corresponds to TRBD1 (6 bases). This CDR3 region has 13 residues. Germline CDR1 is MNHEY and CDR2 is SVGAGI. With 2 bases removed from V and 7 bases from J, the gap between germline ends came to 11 bases. For the CDR3, the DNA is TGTGCCAGCAGTTACCCAGGACAGTCTGGCTACACCTTC. This sequence encodes CASSYPGQSGYTF.

The chain carries TRBV18 and TRBJ1-1, with 8 bases aligning to TRBD1. CDR3 size: 13 residues. Trimming cost V 3 bases and J 4 bases; bases outside gene matches: 1. Germline V gene data show CDR1 as KGHSH and CDR2 as LQKENI. CDR3 sequence reads: CASSPGQGTEAFF. The DNA for the CDR3 is TGTGCCAGCTCACCCGGACAGGGCACTGAAGCTTTCTTT.

V usage is TRBV4-3 and J usage is TRBJ1-3; D gene uncertain. Germline V gene data show CDR1 as LGHNA and CDR2 as YSLEER. The length of the CDR3 is 16 residues. With 0 bases removed from V and 0 bases from J, the gap between germline ends came to 9 bases. The CDR3 coding sequence is TGCGCCAGCAGCCAAGATCTCGGGGACTCTGGAAACACCATATATTTT. Translated: CASSQDLGDSGNTIYF.

V and J are TRBV18 and TRBJ2-2, with 9 bases lining up with TRBD1. This CDR3 is 16 amino acids long. V was pared by 2 bases and J by 1 base, with 2 bases of the junction left unmatched. CDR1 KGHSH and CDR2 LQKENI come from the germline V gene. The DNA of the CDR3 is TGTGCCAGCTCACCAGGGGGACAGGGGAACACCGGGGAGCTGTTTTTT. As protein: CASSPGGQGNTGELFF.

The V call is TRBV18, the J call TRBJ2-2; tentative D call: TRBD2 (5 bases). V lost 0 bases to trimming and J lost 0 bases, with 8 bases between them. Germline V CDR1 and CDR2: KGHSH, LQKENI. The CDR3 covers 16 residues. CDR3: CASSPPAGANTGELFF. CDR3 coding DNA: TGTGCCAGCTCACCACCCGCGGGTGCGAACACCGGGGAGCTGTTTTTT.

The chain is built from TRBV4-3 and TRBJ2-1; no clear D gene. Per the germline V gene, CDR1 is LGHNA and CDR2 is YSLEER. Trimming pared 0 bases from V and 3 bases from J, leaving 9 bases between. The CDR3 extends over 15 amino acids. The CDR3 spells CASSQDLARYNEQFF. In nucleotides, the CDR3 is TGCGCCAGCAGCCAAGATTTGGCACGCTACAATGAGCAGTTCTTC.

This clone was counted between two and nine times. The chain carries TRBV6-1 and TRBJ2-5, with 8 bases matching TRBD2. Trimming at V came to 10 bases and at J to 2 bases, leaving 6 bases not matched to a gene. CDR1 and CDR2 (germline): MNHNS, SASEGT. CDR3 length equals 13 residues. CDR3 loop: CAITGGGQETQYF. The CDR3 DNA sequence: TGTGCCATCACCGGGGGGGGGCAAGAGACCCAGTACTTC.

The chain uses TRBV19 and TRBJ2-3; D possibly corresponds to TRBD2 (5 bases). The V gene's germline CDR1 is LNHDA and CDR2 SQIVND (reference sequence). The germline V and J ends were trimmed by 4 bases and 5 bases, with 13 bases remaining between them. The CDR3 is made up of 14 amino acids. The CDR3 here is CASSRVVGEDTQYF. The CDR3 DNA sequence: TGTGCCAGTAGTAGGGTGGTCGGGGAAGATACGCAGTATTTT. The complete variable domain, with remaining parts taken from reference TRBV19 and TRBJ2-3, reads DGGITQSPKYLFRKEGQNVTLSCEQNLNHDAMYWYRQDPGQGLRLIYYSQIVNDFQKGDIAEGYSVSREKKESFPLTVTSAQKNPTAFYLCASSRVVGEDTQYFGPGTRLTVL.

CDR3 amino acids: CATQGQGARSPLHF. CDR3 nucleotides: TGTGCCACCCAAGGACAGGGGGCACGATCACCCCTCCACTTT. This chain connects TRBV30 to TRBJ1-6; 11 positions agree with TRBD1. The CDR3 covers 14 residues. V dropped 8 bases and J dropped 10; count of bases not matched to a gene: 10. Germline V gene lookup returns CDR1 GTSNPN and CDR2 SVGIG (reference sequence). The full variable domain, with the rest looked up from reference TRBV30 and TRBJ1-6, is SQTIHQWPATLVQPVGSPLSLECTVEGTSNPNLYWYRQAAGRGLQLLFYSVGIGQISSEVPQNLSASRPQDRQFILSSKKLLLSDSGFYLCATQGQGARSPLHFGNGTRLTVT.

Note on this clone: The junction and the germline gene differ at one end; a read error may be behind it. The chain combines TRBV7-7 with TRBJ2-3; D gene uncertain. The germline V gene encodes CDR1 SSHAT and CDR2 FNYEAQ (reference sequence). CDR3 length: 13 residues. CDR3 loop: CASSLGSTDTQYF. CDR3 nucleotide sequence: TGTGCTAGCAGCCTCGGGTCTACAGATACGCAGTATTTT.

The rearrangement links TRBV30 to TRBJ1-6; no definite D call. The ends were cut back, 3 bases at V and 8 bases at J, with 11 bases in the middle. This CDR3 is 13 amino acids long. Per the germline V gene, CDR1 is GTSNPN and CDR2 is SVGIG (reference sequence). CDR3 region: CAWRVTLDSPLHF. The CDR3 DNA sequence: TGTGCCTGGAGGGTGACTTTGGATTCACCCCTCCACTTT.

V is TRBV28 and J is TRBJ1-5; tentative D call: TRBD1 (6 bases). Per germline, CDR1 MDHEN and CDR2 SYDVKM. The CDR3 is 16 residues long. Between the trimmed V and J ends, which lost 7 bases and 1 base, there was a span of 17 bases. DNA of the CDR3: TGTGCCAGCACCCCTTTCGCTAGGGGGAGCAATCAGCCCCAGCATTTT. Its protein product is CASTPFARGSNQPQHF.

This chain connects TRBV28 to TRBJ1-3; D is ambiguous. Trimming left V 3 bases short and J 4 bases short, with 10 bases between. Germline values: CDR1 MDHEN, CDR2 SYDVKM. CDR3 length: 14 amino acids. The DNA of the CDR3 is TGTGCCAGCAGTTTCACGGTGTCGGGAAACACCATATATTTT. This encodes CASSFTVSGNTIYF.

The V call is TRBV7-2, the J call TRBJ2-1; 8 bases map to TRBD2. V shed 5 bases, J shed 1 base, and the junction held 4 bases outside the gene matches. Looked up from germline, CDR1 is SGHTA and CDR2 is FQGNSA. The CDR3 has 15 residues. The CDR3 reads CASSPIAGSYNEQFF. The CDR3, as DNA: TGTGCCAGCAGCCCCATAGCGGGGTCCTACAATGAGCAGTTCTTC.

This rearrangement joins TRBV6-5 to TRBJ1-5; D remains unclear. The V end was cut by 6 bases, the J end by 4 bases, with 10 bases between. This CDR3 has 13 residues. Germline V gene sequence: CDR1 MNHEY, CDR2 SVGAGI. The CDR3 is CASSYLVNQPQHF. CDR3 coding DNA: TGTGCCAGCAGCTACCTCGTGAATCAGCCCCAGCATTTT.

The sample holds a few counts of this clone. J is TRBJ2-1 and V is TRBV5-6; 7 bases fit TRBD1. Germline CDR1 SGHDT, CDR2 YYEEEE. V lost 4 bases and J lost 0; bases outside the gene matches: 10. CDR3 size: 17 residues. The CDR3 DNA reads as TGTGCCAGCAGCCCGTGGACCCGACAGGGCTCCTACAATGAGCAGTTCTTC. It specifies CASSPWTRQGSYNEQFF.